This passage covers 4 T cell receptor beta chains from one sample sequenced in a study of CXCR3-negative and CXCR3-positive naive CD8 T cells. The method, 5' RACE with UMI labels, was used to prepare the TRB cDNA libraries. From the 5' RACE reads, TCRdb lists one entry per CDR3 protein and no DNA. There are 150,000 or so distinct CDR3 sequences in the sample, with less than 0.3% held by the top ten. Sequencing used naive CXCR3- CD8+ T cells from blood. Noted subset: CD45RO-CCR7+CD27+CD95- naive CD8+ T cells lacking CXCR3 (TNR3-). These receptors were obtained from a human donor in good health. Some clones in this sample may be carry-over from other donors' samples.

The chain employs TRBV29-1 and TRBJ2-7; checking the TCRdb D call of TRBD1 is not possible without DNA. The CDR3 is made up of 15 amino acids. CDR1 SQVTM and CDR2 ANQGSEA come from the germline V gene. The CDR3 spells CSVVLATGTSYEQYF.

Here the CDR3 reads CSAGSSGDTDTQYF. The chain links TRBV20-1 to TRBJ2-3; TCRdb outputs TRBD2, but without DNA this stays unchecked. Germline lookup yields CDR1 DFQATT and CDR2 SNEGSKA (reference sequence). This CDR3 contains 14 residues.

CDR3 sequence reads: CASSLGTGAGELFF. The chain is built from TRBV2 and TRBJ2-2; TCRdb selects TRBD1, and the lack of DNA leaves this call unchecked. The CDR3 is made up of 14 amino acids. CDR1 and CDR2 from the germline V gene are SNHLY and FYNNEI.

The CDR3 sequence is CSVGRQYNEQFF. The chain carries TRBV29-1 and TRBJ2-1; absent DNA, TCRdb's TRBD2 call cannot be checked. This CDR3 is built from 12 residues. Per the germline V gene, CDR1 is SQVTM and CDR2 is ANQGSEA.